This T cell receptor beta chain was identified in a study of shared clonotypes between healthy human individuals. Study information: Donor composition was a couple of women and three men, aged 18 to 49.

On this clone itself: Its antigen is as yet unknown.

Donors were healthy HIV-negative adults without recently reported acute infections or vaccinations. The CD8 memory fraction combined CD45RO+ cells with TemRA cells (CCR7-negative CD45RA+). Overall study results and limits: Clonotypes shared by all four sorted-subset donors had higher generation probabilities than non-shared clonotypes.

Using immunoSEQ multiplex PCR, the repertoire was profiled, and TCRdb retains in-frame clones only, with some absent. The table lists around 300,000 clones, roughly 84% of them singletons. This TCR came from a young man in good health. Source material: memory CD8+ T cells sorted from blood. Subset of the sample: CD45RO+ cells pooled with CCR7-negative TemRA cells.

CDR3 protein: CASSPRDSVNYGYTF. CDR3 in DNA: TGTGCCAGCAGCCCGAGGGACAGCGTGAACTATGGCTACACCTTC. The chain recombines TRBV7-9 with TRBJ1-2; 7 bases match TRBD1. Trimming took 5 bases from V and 2 from J; bases not matched to a gene: 8. This CDR3 comprises 15 residues. Germline V gene lookup returns CDR1 SEHNR and CDR2 FQNEAQ (reference sequence).